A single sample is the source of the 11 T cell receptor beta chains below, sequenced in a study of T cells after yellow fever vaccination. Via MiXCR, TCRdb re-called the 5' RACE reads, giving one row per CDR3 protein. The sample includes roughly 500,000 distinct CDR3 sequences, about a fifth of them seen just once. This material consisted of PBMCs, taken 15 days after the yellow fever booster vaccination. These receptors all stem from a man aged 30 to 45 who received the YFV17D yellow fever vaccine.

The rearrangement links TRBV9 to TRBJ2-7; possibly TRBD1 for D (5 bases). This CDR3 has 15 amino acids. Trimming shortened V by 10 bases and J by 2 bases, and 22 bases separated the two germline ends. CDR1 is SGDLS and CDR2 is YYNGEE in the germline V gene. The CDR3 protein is CAGEAVQAWAYEQYF. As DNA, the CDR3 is TGTGCCGGTGAAGCAGTACAGGCATGGGCCTACGAGCAGTACTTC.

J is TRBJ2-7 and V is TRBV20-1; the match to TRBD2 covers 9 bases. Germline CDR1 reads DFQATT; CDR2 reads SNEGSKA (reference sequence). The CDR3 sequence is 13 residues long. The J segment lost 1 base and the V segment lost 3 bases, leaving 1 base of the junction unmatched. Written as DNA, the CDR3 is TGCAGTGCTAGTAGCGGGAGTTCCTACGAGCAGTACTTC. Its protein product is CSASSGSSYEQYF.

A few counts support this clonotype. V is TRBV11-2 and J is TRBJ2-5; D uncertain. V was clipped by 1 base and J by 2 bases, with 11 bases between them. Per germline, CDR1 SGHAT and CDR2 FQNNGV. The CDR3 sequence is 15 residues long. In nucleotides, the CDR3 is TGTGCCAGCAGCTTAGGTCCCGCGCCTCAAGAGACCCAGTACTTC. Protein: CASSLGPAPQETQYF.

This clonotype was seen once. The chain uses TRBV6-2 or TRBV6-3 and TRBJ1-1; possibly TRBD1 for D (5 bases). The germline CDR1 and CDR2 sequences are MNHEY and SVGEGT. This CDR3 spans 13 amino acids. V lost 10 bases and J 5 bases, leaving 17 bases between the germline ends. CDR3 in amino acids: CAIQGTVSTEAFF. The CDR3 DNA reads TGTGCCATACAAGGGACGGTGTCGACTGAAGCTTTCTTT.

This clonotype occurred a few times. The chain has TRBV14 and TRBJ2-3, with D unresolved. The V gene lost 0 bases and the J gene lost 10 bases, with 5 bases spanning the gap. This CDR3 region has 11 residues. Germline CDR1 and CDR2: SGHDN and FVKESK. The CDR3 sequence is CASSQERAQYF. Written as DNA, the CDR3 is TGTGCCAGCAGCCAAGAAAGGGCGCAGTATTTT.

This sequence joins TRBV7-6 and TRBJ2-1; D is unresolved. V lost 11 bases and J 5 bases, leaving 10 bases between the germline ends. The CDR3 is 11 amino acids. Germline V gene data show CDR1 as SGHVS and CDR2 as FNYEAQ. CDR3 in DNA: TGTGCCTACGGACGGGACAATGAGCAGTTCTTC. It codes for CAYGRDNEQFF.

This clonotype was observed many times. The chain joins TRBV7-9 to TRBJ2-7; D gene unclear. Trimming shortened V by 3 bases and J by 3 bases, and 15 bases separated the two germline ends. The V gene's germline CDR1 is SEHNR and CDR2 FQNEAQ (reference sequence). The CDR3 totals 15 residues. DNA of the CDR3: TGTGCCAGCAGCTTTGGCGGCCCCGTGGGCTACGAGCAGTACTTC. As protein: CASSFGGPVGYEQYF.

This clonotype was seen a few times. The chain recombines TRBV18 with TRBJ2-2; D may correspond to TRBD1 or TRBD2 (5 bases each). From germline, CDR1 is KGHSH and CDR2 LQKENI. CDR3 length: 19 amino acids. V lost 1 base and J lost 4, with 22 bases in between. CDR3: CASSPRDARDRAITGELFF. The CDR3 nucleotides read TGTGCCAGCTCACCACGGGATGCTAGGGACCGGGCGATCACCGGGGAGCTGTTTTTT.

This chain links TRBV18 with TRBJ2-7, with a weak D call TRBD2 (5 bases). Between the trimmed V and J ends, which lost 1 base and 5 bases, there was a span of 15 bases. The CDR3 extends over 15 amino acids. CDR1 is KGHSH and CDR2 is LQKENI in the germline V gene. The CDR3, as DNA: TGTGCCAGCTCACCACAAATTGGGGAGACAAACGAGCAGTACTTC. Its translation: CASSPQIGETNEQYF.

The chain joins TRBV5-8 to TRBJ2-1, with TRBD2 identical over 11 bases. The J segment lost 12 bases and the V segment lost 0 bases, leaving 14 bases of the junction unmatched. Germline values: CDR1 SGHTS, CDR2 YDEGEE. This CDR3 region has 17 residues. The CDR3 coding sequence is TGTGCCAGCAGCTTGGCCACTAGCGGGAGCTTTTCGATCGCGCAGTTCTTC. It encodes CASSLATSGSFSIAQFF.

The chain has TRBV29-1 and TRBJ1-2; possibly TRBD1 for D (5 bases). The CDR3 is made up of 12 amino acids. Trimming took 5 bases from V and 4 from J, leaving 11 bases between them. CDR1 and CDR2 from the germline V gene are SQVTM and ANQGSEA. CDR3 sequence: CSVLGHLYGYTF. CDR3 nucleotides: TGCAGCGTTCTCGGACATCTCTATGGCTACACCTTC.